This TCR beta chain was identified during a study of graft-versus-host responses after intestinal transplantation (dated by TCRdb to the early 2020s). Describing the broader study: Multivisceral, liver-intestinal, or isolated intestinal transplants were received by the recipients. Instead of going to the commercial service, samples from a few later patients were sequenced in-house on an Illumina MiSeq and processed with MiXCR. Alloreactive clones were identified by sequencing pre-transplant mixed lymphocyte reaction products and comparing them with unstimulated pre-transplant donor and recipient T cells. The cohort enrolled about two dozen intestinal transplant recipients, one of whom was a retransplant, and a few patients without pretransplant specimens were excluded. Anti-thymocyte globulin induction was given to all recipients, followed by maintenance tacrolimus and steroids for about 3 years. Donor T cell macrochimerism was defined as a peak of at least 4% donor T cells among recipient peripheral blood mononuclear cells. After intestinal transplantation, graft-versus-host and host-versus-graft alloreactive T cell clones in the graft, circulation and bone marrow were tracked using bulk TCR-beta CDR3 sequencing.

Broader findings and caveats from the paper: The conclusions were limited by the relatively low number and heterogeneity of the intestinal transplant patients. Peak levels of circulating GvH clones were associated with declines in HvG clones early after transplant. In patients with donor T cell macrochimerism, the allografts had high GvH to HvG T cell clonal ratios. GvH clones were detected in recipient bone marrow, and some appeared earlier in ileal mucosa or blood, consistent with an intestinal mucosal origin.

The library came from the immunoSEQ multiplex PCR assay. For most patients, genomic DNA was isolated using the Qiagen DNeasy Blood and Tissue Kit and was shipped frozen to Adaptive Biotechnologies for TCR sequencing. For most patients, high-throughput TCR-beta CDR3 sequencing of genomic DNA was performed by Adaptive Biotechnologies. The study's processing was this. TCR sequencing data were retrieved from Adaptive's ImmunoSEQ software for some 17 patients, whereas a few other patients were processed with MiXCR and VDJtools. To correct CD4 versus CD8 sorting errors, any sequence found in both subsets at a frequency ratio below 5:1 was removed. CDR3 nucleotide sequences shared between donor and recipient were removed because their origin could not be assigned. To count as alloreactive, a clone needed at least 2-fold expansion over unstimulated cells and a minimum CFSE-low frequency of 0.002% (template counts) or 0.001% (read counts). Clones detected in sequenced pre-transplant spleen, lymph node, or MLR CFSE-low populations of the donor or recipient were defined as mappable. Cumulative frequency of alloreactive clones was calculated as a percentage of all sequences weighted by copy number. Sourced from immuneACCESS, this table was stored by TCRdb with only in-frame sequences that have V and J called. A share of the clones is absent; for the studies checked, an unresolved V gene accounts for under half, and the remainder has no known explanation. V and J calls and clone size are given by that table; D and trimming were obtained from the DNA. A total of 80,000 to 90,000 clones appear in this sample, 80% to 95% of them only once. The top ten clones comprise less than 0.4% of the sample.

A note on this clone: Its cognate antigen has yet to be identified. Qualities for individual bases were not recorded, and no much larger clone is one base off.

The germline V gene (reference sequence) sets CDR1 to LNHDA and CDR2 to SQIVND. V ends up 5 bases short and J 5 bases short, with an unmatched junction base count of 11. The CDR3 holds 15 amino acids from the cysteine to the phenylalanine. Just the 45-base CDR3 DNA is kept, in frame starting at base 1. The meaning of the sample's time point label: cells obtained before transplantation from donor or recipient. CD3+CD4+ and CD3+CD8+ populations were FACS-sorted from unstimulated pre-transplant donor and recipient cells taken from spleen or lymph nodes. This TCR came from a human donor who received an intestinal transplant. This chain joins TRBV19 to TRBJ2-5, and 7 junction bases match TRBD2. Sequencing used unstimulated CD4+ T cells sorted from spleen or lymph node cells, obtained before intestinal transplant. This receptor has the CDR3 CASSSSGGSMETQYF. The nucleotide sequence reads TGTGCCAGTAGTTCTTCTGGCGGGAGTATGGAGACCCAGTACTTC.